Each of the 7 T cell receptor beta chains below was sequenced from the same sample in a study of T cells after yellow fever vaccination. One entry per CDR3 protein, called by TCRdb with MiXCR from the 5' RACE reads. This sample has 300,000 to 400,000 distinct CDR3 sequences, with 8.7% found just once. The specimen was PBMCs, collected on the day of the first yellow fever vaccination. Receptor source: a man younger than 35 who received the YFV17D yellow fever vaccine.

The rearrangement links TRBV12-3 or TRBV12-4 to TRBJ2-1; no clear D gene. The CDR3 loop spans 16 amino acids. The V end lost 4 bases, the J end lost 1 base, and 14 bases lay between the germline ends. CDR3 nucleotides: TGTGCCAGCAGTTCGACATTAGGGAAATCCTACAATGAGCAGTTCTTC. This gives the protein CASSSTLGKSYNEQFF.

There are many counts of this clonotype. V gene TRBV23-1 combines with J gene TRBJ2-3, with unresolved D. TRBV23-1 is sorted into the ORF group, with uncertain function. The length of the CDR3 is 14 residues. The V end was cut by 6 bases, the J end by 6 bases, with 16 bases between. The CDR3 loop is CASRPSQPPDTQYF. The CDR3 DNA follows: TGCGCCAGCAGACCCAGCCAACCCCCCGATACGCAGTATTTT.

The chain carries TRBV7-2 and TRBJ2-2; no reliable D call. There are 15 residues in the CDR3. Germline V CDR1 and CDR2: SGHTA, FQGNSA. V lost 5 bases to trimming and J lost 3 bases, with 13 bases between them. The CDR3 DNA follows: TGTGCCAGCAGCGATCGTCTTGCGGACACCGGGGAGCTGTTTTTT. Translating gives CASSDRLADTGELFF.

The V and J genes are TRBV30 and TRBJ2-1; D remains unclear. CDR3 length: 15 amino acids. Deletions cut 3 bases from V and 0 bases from J, with 12 bases between. CDR1 is GTSNPN and CDR2 is SVGIG in the germline V gene (reference sequence). CDR3 amino acids: CAWSSGYSSYNEQFF. CDR3 sequence (DNA): TGTGCCTGGAGCTCTGGTTATAGCTCCTACAATGAGCAGTTCTTC.

The gene calls are TRBV7-3 and TRBJ2-3; TRBD2 might be the D (6 bases). Germline loops: CDR1 SGHTA, CDR2 FQGTGA. This CDR3 region has 16 residues. The V end was cut by 2 bases, the J end by 4 bases, with 16 bases between. The CDR3 DNA reads TGTGCCAGCAGCTTAGGGCCAGGCGGGGTCCCAGATACGCAGTATTTT. Its protein product is CASSLGPGGVPDTQYF.

At least ten counts were recorded for this clonotype. The chain carries TRBV12-3 or TRBV12-4 and TRBJ1-3, with 8 bases lining up with TRBD1. Trimming at V came to 8 bases and at J to 4 bases, leaving 10 bases not matched to a gene. The CDR3 has 15 amino acids. DNA of the CDR3: TGTGCCAGCGGGACAGGAGAAGATTCGGGAAACACCATATATTTT. The encoded protein is CASGTGEDSGNTIYF.

This clonotype was seen repeatedly, ten times or more. This chain joins TRBV10-3 and TRBJ2-2; D is undetermined. V was cut by 5 bases and J by 4 bases, with 11 bases left in between. The germline V gene encodes CDR1 ENHRY and CDR2 SYGVKD. The CDR3 runs to 14 residues. The CDR3 region is CAISLNGPTGELFF. The CDR3, as DNA: TGTGCCATCAGTTTAAACGGCCCCACCGGGGAGCTGTTTTTT.